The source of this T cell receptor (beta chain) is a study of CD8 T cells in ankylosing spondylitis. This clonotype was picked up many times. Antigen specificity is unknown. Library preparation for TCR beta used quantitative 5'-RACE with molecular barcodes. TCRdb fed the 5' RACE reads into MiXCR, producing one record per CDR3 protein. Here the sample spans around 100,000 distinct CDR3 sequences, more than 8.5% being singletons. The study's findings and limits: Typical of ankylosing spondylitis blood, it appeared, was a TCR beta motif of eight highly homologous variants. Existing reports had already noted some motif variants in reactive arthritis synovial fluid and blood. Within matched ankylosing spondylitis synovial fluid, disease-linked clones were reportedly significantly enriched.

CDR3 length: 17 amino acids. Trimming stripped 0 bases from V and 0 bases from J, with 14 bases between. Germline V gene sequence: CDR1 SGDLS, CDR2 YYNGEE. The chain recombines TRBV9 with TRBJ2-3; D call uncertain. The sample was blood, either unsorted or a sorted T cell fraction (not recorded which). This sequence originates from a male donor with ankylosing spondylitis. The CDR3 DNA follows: TGTGCCAGCAGCGTAGAGGGCTTTTCCTTAAGCACAGATACGCAGTATTTT. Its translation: CASSVEGFSLSTDTQYF.